This TCR beta chain was found in a study of blood T cell repertoires in COVID-19 (dated by TCRdb to 2020 to 2021). Broadly, across the study: Collaborator samples came from the United States, Italy and Spain and covered acute and convalescent phases of COVID-19. The repertoires were released in a freely available public database meant as a resource for research on the immune response to SARS-CoV-2. The samples were drawn from two sources: the first 160 participants of the ongoing ImmuneRACE study, and about 1,300 subjects contributed by 6 global collaborators. The sample metadata nearly always contained a de-identified subject ID, COVID-19 status, age in years and sex. Deeply sampled blood TCRbeta repertoires from subjects exposed to, actively infected with, or recovered from COVID-19 were included in the dataset. Where available, HLA class I and class II types were taken from metadata supplied by the sample provider and were not determined by assay-based typing. The prospective study material was composed of cDNA or gDNA derived from T cells, B-cell-depleted T cells, or PBMCs.

The immunoSEQ Assay, a bias-controlled multiplex PCR, was used to amplify TCRbeta CDR3 regions from genomic DNA. Per the source publication's procedure: Nucleated cell counts per sample were estimated from amplification of reference gene primers within the assay. Sequence reads were collapsed and filtered to measure the absolute abundance of every unique TCRbeta CDR3 rearrangement. For each sample, productive Simpson clonality was calculated as the square root of Simpson's diversity index across productive rearrangements. The table comes from immuneACCESS by way of TCRdb, which keeps in-frame sequences with V and J called. Part of the clones is missing from these tables; in studies checked, under half for an unresolved V gene and the rest for unknown reasons. The DNA gave D and trimming, while V, J and clone size come from that table. This sample has some 120,000 clones in its table, and around four fifths of those were observed once. Of the sample, 20% to 25% is held by the ten largest clones.

The paper's findings and limits, for the study overall: The amount of clinical and demographic metadata varied by source and participant and was provided uncurated.

As to this clone: No antigen is known for it. No quality values exist for individual bases; no much larger clone is one base distant.

Collaborating institutions collected whole blood in K2EDTA tubes following their own protocols. For TCRbeta analysis, collaborators shipped samples in one of three forms: frozen whole blood, isolated PBMCs, or DNA extracted from either of those sample types. The CDR3 covers 15 residues, taking in both the cysteine and the phenylalanine. Left in the record is the CDR3 DNA by itself, 45 bases read in frame from the first base. The junction shows trimming of 6 bases on V and 6 bases on J, and the gene matches do not reach 10 bases of it. The germline V gene gives CDR1 as SQVTM and CDR2 as ANQGSEA. What was sequenced was peripheral blood. The sequence joins TRBV29-1 to TRBJ2-2, with 10 bases in between that match TRBD1. The clonotype was recovered from a human donor in a cohort sampled during active COVID-19. The DNA reads as follows: TGCAGCGTGGGGGGACAGGGGAATGTGCCCGGGGAGCTGTTTTTT. This codes for CSVGGQGNVPGELFF.